The text below deals with one T cell receptor beta chain. This clonotype was picked up a small number of times. The antigen this receptor binds is unknown. Base qualities were left out, and no much larger clone turns up one base away. Libraries were prepared through PCR. TCRdb lists the instrument as Illumina HiSeq 2500. To normalize quantification of the TCRbeta repertoire, the TCR libraries were built with molecular barcoding that relied on unique molecular identifiers. The public reads were quality trimmed at Q25 with fastp and then assembled into clones with MiXCR by TCRdb, keeping productive beta chains. Every entry covers one CDR3 protein and lists the most common genes and DNA from its rows. The sample has approximately 430,000 distinct CDR3 sequences on record, roughly 16% of them singletons. Together, the top ten hold roughly 29% of the sample. The record originates from a study of T-cell reconstitution after alpha-beta-depleted transplantation in children (dated by TCRdb to the mid-2010s). About the full investigation: T-cell immune reconstitution after TCRalphabeta/CD19-depleted allogeneic hematopoietic cell transplantation in children was quantitatively tracked in the study by means of TCR repertoire profiling.

Results and caveats for the whole study, not just this receptor: Apparently early alphabetaT-cell count recovery about two months after transplant reportedly relied on only several hundred rapidly expanded clones derived from non-depleted graft cells. In some patients, the high TCRbeta diversity seen at day 60 was put down to recipient T cells and intrathymic progenitors that had survived conditioning. The frequencies of hyperexpanded clones fell over the following months, and after one year, T-cell counts and TCRbeta diversity were mostly attributed to newly produced T cells.

The sample's treatment or condition, from its label and the paper: allogeneic hematopoietic cell transplantation with graft depleted of TCRalphabeta T cells and CD19 B cells. TCRalphabeta/CD19-depleted allogeneic hematopoietic cell grafts were given to the transplant recipients, all of whom were children. Here the sequenced sample was PBMCs, mostly from graft donor cells, taken 360 days after TCRalphabeta/CD19-depleted stem cell transplant. The TCR was taken from a boy under two years old who had a stem cell transplant for Wiskott-Aldrich syndrome, so the T cells may come from the graft donor.

The nucleotide sequence reads as follows: TGTGCCAGCAGTTACCTTGAGGACGTGGAAGCTTTCTTT. This is translated as CASSYLEDVEAFF. Recombination connected TRBV6-2 or TRBV6-3 to TRBJ1-1; the D gene cannot be resolved reliably. The CDR1 and CDR2 encoded by the germline V gene are MNHEY and SVGEGT. The V end loses 2 bases and the J end loses 8 bases, and a stretch of 12 bases separates them. The CDR3 holds 13 amino acids from the cysteine to the phenylalanine. Only the CDR3 region is kept as DNA, spanning 39 bases read in frame from base 1.